This record concerns one T cell receptor (beta chain) sequence. The antigen is not known. These data originate in a study of metastatic and nonmetastatic thyroid tumors. Whole-study context: Comparative analysis of repertoires was undertaken across blood and tumor or nodule tissue obtained from malignant and benign thyroid patients.

Looked up from germline, CDR1 is SGHRS and CDR2 is YFSETQ. The CDR3 covers 13 residues. V trimming: 6 bases; J trimming: 4 bases; junction bases outside the gene matches: 6. Study observations and caveats: Compared with benign nodules, malignant thyroid tumors were reported to have significantly higher TCR beta diversity in both blood and tumor.

Methods used by the authors: Differences in CDR3 between clinicopathological groups were drawn on to build a classifier intended to discriminate distant-metastatic papillary thyroid cancer patients. TCRdb re-processed the PCR reads through MiXCR. The V and J calls were determined by TCRdb, not by the authors. The data show 7,500 to 9,500 clones, about 40% seen once. Patients underwent thyroid surgery, and none had received any treatment before it. The TCR originated in a female donor with papillary thyroid cancer or a benign thyroid nodule (not recorded which). Some clones in this sample may be carry-over from other donors' samples. The chain couples TRBV5-1 to TRBJ1-2, with TRBD1 matching 7 bases. What was sequenced was tumor tissue. The CDR3 DNA follows: TGCGCCAGCACAAGGGGGCAAGCCTATGGCTACACCTTC. This translates into CASTRGQAYGYTF. Using reference TRBV5-1 and TRBJ1-2 for the parts outside the CDR3, the full variable domain is KAGVTQTPRYLIKTRGQQVTLSCSPISGHRSVSWYQQTPGQGLQFLFEYFSETQRNKGNFPGRFSGRQFSNSRSEMNVSTLELGDSALYLCASTRGQAYGYTFGSGTRLTVV.